This T cell receptor beta chain was sequenced for a study of blood T cell repertoires in COVID-19. The germline gives CDR1 SNHLY, CDR2 FYNNEI. This CDR3 is 15 amino acids long. The V and J ends lost 6 bases and 6 bases, in that order; junction bases with no gene match: 11. Produced via immunoSEQ multiplex PCR; TCRdb's table is partial and in-frame only. The table has about 98,000 clones, about 80% seen once. This receptor was obtained from a human donor in a cohort sampled during active COVID-19. This sequence joins TRBV2 and TRBJ2-3, with 8 bases aligning to TRBD1. The sample taken for sequencing was peripheral blood. DNA for the CDR3: TGTGCCAGCAGAACCGACAGGGGAGAAGTGGATACGCAGTATTTT. Translated, it gives CASRTDRGEVDTQYF. Variable domain in full (rest from reference TRBV2 and TRBJ2-3): EPEVTQTPSHQVTQMGQEVILRCVPISNHLYFYWYRQILGQKVEFLVSFYNNEISEKSEIFDDQFSVERPDGSNFTLKIRSTKLEDSAMYFCASRTDRGEVDTQYFGPGTRLTVL.